The present T cell receptor beta chain was sequenced within a study of T cells in narcolepsy. Across the study: Patients with NT1 or NT2 and healthy control donors were enrolled.

V was pared by 4 bases and J by 2 bases, with 20 bases between. This CDR3 is 17 amino acids long. Germline V gene lookup returns CDR1 SGHRS and CDR2 YFSETQ. In regard to this clone: The target antigen is unknown.

Measured with immunoSEQ multiplex PCR; TCRdb has only the in-frame clones, and not every one. The sample has about 32,000 clones, roughly nine tenths seen once. Findings and caveats of the study: Healthy controls reportedly lacked the autoreactive clonotypes serially found in patients' blood. Autoreactive HCRT-specific and TRIB2-specific clonotypes were marked in same-patient CSF-versus-blood CD4+ comparisons.

The gene calls are TRBV5-1 and TRBJ2-3, with D perhaps matching TRBD1 (5 bases). This TCR was sampled from a human donor with narcolepsy. Sequencing was performed on CD45RA- memory CD4+ T cells from PBMCs. In nucleotides, the CDR3 is TGCGCCAGCAGCCCTCTCCCCTCGACAGATTTCACAGATACGCAGTATTTT. Protein product: CASSPLPSTDFTDTQYF.